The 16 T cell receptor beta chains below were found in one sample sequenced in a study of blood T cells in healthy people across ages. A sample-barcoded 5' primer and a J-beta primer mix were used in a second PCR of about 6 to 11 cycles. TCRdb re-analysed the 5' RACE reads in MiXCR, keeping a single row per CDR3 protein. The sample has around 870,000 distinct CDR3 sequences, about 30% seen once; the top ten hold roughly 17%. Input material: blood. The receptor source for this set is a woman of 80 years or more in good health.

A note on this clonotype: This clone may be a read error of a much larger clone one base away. The CDR3 here is CASSYSLAGVPTGTQYF. The CDR3 nucleotides read TGTGCCAGCAGTTACTCCCTAGCGGGGGTTCCCACAGGTACGCAGTATTTT. This chain connects TRBV6-2 or TRBV6-3 to TRBJ2-3; TRBD2 agrees at 10 bases. CDR3 length: 17 amino acids. Germline-derived CDR1 and CDR2 are MNHEY and SVGEGT.

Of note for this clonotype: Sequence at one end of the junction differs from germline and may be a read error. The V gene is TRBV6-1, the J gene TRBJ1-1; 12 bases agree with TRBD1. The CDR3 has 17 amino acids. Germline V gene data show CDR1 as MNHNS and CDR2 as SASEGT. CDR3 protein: CVSSARDRGRGDTEAFF. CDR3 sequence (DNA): TGTGTCAGCAGTGCCCGGGACAGGGGGCGAGGGGACACTGAAGCTTTCTTT.

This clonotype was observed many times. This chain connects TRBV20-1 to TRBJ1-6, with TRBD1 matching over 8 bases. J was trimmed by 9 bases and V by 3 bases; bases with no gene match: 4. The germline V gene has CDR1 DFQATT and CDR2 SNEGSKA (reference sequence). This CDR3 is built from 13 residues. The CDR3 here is CSASPTGGSPLHF. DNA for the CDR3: TGCAGTGCTAGCCCCACAGGGGGTTCACCCCTCCACTTT.

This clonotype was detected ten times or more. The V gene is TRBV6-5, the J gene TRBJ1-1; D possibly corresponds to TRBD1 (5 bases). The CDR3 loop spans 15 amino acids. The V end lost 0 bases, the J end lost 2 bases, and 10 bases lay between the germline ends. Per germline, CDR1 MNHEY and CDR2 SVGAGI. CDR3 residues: CASSYSSRVNTEAFF. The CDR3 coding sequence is TGTGCCAGCAGTTACTCTAGCAGGGTTAACACTGAAGCTTTCTTT.

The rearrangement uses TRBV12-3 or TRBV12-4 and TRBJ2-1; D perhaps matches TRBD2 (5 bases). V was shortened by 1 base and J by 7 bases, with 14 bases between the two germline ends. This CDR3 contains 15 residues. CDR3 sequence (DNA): TGTGCCAGCAGTTTAGTAGTGGGAGTGGTGAATGAGCAGTTCTTC. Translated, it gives CASSLVVGVVNEQFF.

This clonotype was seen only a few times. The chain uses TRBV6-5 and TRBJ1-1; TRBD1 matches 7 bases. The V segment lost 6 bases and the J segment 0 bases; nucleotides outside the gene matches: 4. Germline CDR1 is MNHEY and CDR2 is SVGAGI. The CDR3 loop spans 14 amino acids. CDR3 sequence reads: CASSQTGMNTEAFF. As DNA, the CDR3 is TGTGCCAGCAGCCAGACAGGGATGAACACTGAAGCTTTCTTT.

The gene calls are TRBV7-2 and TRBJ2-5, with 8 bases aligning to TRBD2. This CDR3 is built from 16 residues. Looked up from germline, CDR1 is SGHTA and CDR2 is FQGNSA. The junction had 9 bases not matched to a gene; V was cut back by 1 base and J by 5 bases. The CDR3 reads CASSLDGRGAGETQYF. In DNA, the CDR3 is TGTGCCAGCAGCTTAGACGGGCGGGGGGCGGGGGAGACCCAGTACTTC.

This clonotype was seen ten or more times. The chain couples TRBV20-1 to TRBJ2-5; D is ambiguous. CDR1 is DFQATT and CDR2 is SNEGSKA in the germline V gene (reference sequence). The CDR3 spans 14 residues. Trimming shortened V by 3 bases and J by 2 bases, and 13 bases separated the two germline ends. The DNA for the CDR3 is TGCAGTGCTAGCCCTTTTGGGTTACAAGAGACCCAGTACTTC. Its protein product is CSASPFGLQETQYF.

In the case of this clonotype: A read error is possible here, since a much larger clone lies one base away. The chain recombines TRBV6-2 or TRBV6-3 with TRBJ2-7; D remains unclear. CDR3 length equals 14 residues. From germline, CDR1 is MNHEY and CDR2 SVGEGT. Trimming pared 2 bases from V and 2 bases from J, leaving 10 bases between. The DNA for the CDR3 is TGTGCCAGCAGTTACCGGGCCGCTACCTACGAGCAGTACTTC. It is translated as CASSYRAATYEQYF.

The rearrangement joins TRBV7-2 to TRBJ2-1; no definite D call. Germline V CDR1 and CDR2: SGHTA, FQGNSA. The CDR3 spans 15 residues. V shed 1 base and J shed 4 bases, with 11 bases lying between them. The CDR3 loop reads CASSLDGSAYNEQFF. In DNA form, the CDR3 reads TGTGCCAGCAGCTTAGACGGGTCAGCTTACAATGAGCAGTTCTTC.

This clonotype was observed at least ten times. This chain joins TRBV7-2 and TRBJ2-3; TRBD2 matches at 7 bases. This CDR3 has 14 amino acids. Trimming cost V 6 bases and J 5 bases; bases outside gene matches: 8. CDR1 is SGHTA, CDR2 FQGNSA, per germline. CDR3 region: CASSPTWGGDTQYF. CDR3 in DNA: TGTGCCAGCAGTCCAACGTGGGGGGGAGATACGCAGTATTTT.

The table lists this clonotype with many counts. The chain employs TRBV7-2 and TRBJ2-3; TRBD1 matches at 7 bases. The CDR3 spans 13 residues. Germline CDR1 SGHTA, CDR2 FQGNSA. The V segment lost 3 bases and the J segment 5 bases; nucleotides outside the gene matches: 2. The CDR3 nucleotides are TGTGCCAGCAGCTTCACAGGGGTAGATACGCAGTATTTT. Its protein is CASSFTGVDTQYF. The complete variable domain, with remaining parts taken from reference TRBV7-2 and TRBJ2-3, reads GAGVSQSPSNKVTEKGKDVELRCDPISGHTALYWYRQSLGQGLEFLIYFQGNSAPDKSGLPSDRFSAERTGGSVSTLTIQRTQQEDSAVYLCASSFTGVDTQYFGPGTRLTVL.

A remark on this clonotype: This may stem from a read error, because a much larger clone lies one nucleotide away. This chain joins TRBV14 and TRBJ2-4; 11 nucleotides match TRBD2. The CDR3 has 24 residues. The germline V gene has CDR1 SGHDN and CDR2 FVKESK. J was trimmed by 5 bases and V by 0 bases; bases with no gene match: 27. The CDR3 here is CASSQDPPTVSGQTSGDGENIQYF. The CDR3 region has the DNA TGTGCCAGCAGCCAAGATCCGCCGACGGTTTCCGGACAGACTAGCGGGGATGGCGAAAACATTCAGTACTTC. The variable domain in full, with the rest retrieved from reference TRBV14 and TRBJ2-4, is EAGVTQFPSHSVIEKGQTVTLRCDPISGHDNLYWYRRVMGKEIKFLLHFVKESKQDESGMPNNRFLAERTGGTYSTLKVQPAELEDSGVYFCASSQDPPTVSGQTSGDGENIQYFGAGTRLSVL.

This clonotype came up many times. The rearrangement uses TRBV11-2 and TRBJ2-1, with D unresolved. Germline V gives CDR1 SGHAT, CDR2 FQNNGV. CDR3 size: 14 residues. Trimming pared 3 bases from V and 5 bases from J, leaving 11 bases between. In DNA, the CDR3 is TGTGCCAGCAGCTTTGGACGATCTCACAATGAGCAGTTCTTC. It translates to CASSFGRSHNEQFF.

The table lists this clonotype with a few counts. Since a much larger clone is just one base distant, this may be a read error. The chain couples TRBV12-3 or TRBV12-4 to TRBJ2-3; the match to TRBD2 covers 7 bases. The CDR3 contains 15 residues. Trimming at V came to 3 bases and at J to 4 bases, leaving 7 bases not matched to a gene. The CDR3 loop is CASSLALAAADTQYF. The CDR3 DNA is TGTGCCAGCAGTTTGGCGCTAGCGGCCGCAGATACGCAGTATTTT.

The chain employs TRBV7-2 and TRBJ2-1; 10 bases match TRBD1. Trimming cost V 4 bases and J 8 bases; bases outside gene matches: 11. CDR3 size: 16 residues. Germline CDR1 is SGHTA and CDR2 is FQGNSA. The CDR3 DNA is TGTGCCAGCAGCTCCGCGGCCGGGACAGGGGACGATGAGCAGTTCTTC. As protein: CASSSAAGTGDDEQFF.